These 29 T cell receptor beta chains were all obtained from the same sample, sequenced in a study of blood T cell repertoires in COVID-19. The data were produced by immunoSEQ multiplex PCR, yet TCRdb's version contains in-frame clones alone and is incomplete. The sample includes around 68,000 clones, around 80% of them seen just once. What was sequenced was peripheral blood. Receptor source: a human donor in a cohort sampled during active COVID-19.

The chain uses TRBV3-1 (or the pseudogene TRBV3-2) and TRBJ2-5, with D hard to call. Germline CDR1 is LGHDT and CDR2 is YNNKEL (reference sequence). The CDR3 is 12 residues long. Trimming cost V 1 base and J 4 bases, with 4 bases left between them. CDR3 protein: CASSQGRETQYF. As DNA, the CDR3 is TGTGCCAGCAGCCAAGGTAGAGAGACCCAGTACTTC.

The rearrangement joins TRBV6-2 or TRBV6-3 to TRBJ2-1; the D is unclear. The CDR3 loop spans 15 amino acids. Germline-derived CDR1 and CDR2 are MNHEY and SVGEGT. The V end was cut by 5 bases, the J end by 5 bases, with 16 bases between. CDR3 DNA sequence: TGTGCCAGCAGTGACTTAAGCCATTTCGACAATGAGCAGTTCTTC. Translation: CASSDLSHFDNEQFF.

This chain joins TRBV2 and TRBJ1-6; D call uncertain. CDR3 length equals 12 residues. V lost 6 bases and J 6 bases, leaving 6 bases between the germline ends. Germline CDR1 reads SNHLY; CDR2 reads FYNNEI. DNA for the CDR3: TGTGCCAGCAGGGCAATTAATTCACCCCTCCACTTT. Translation gives CASRAINSPLHF.

V and J are TRBV12-3 or TRBV12-4 and TRBJ2-4; possibly TRBD2 for D (6 bases). There are 13 residues in the CDR3. V was pared by 6 bases and J by 15 bases, with 21 bases between. In nucleotides, the CDR3 is TGTGCCAGCAGCCTAGGGCCGGGACTCGAAATGTACTTC. Its protein is CASSLGPGLEMYF.

The chain joins TRBV24-1 to TRBJ2-3; tentative D call: TRBD1 (6 bases). The V gene lost 3 bases and the J gene lost 1 base, with 13 bases spanning the gap. The CDR3 runs to 16 residues. Germline-derived CDR1 and CDR2 are KGHDR and SFDVKD. The CDR3: CATSDDRFSGTDTQYF. The DNA of the CDR3 is TGTGCCACCAGTGATGACAGGTTTTCGGGCACAGATACGCAGTATTTT.

The V call is TRBV6-6, the J call TRBJ1-5; no definite D call. The CDR3 length is 15 residues. The V end lost 8 bases, the J end lost 0 bases, and 14 bases lay between the germline ends. CDR1 MNHNY and CDR2 SVGAGI come from the germline V gene (reference sequence). CDR3 bases: TGTGCCAGCCTTCACTCACTAGTTAGCAATCAGCCCCAGCATTTT. Residues: CASLHSLVSNQPQHF.

V usage is TRBV4-2 and J usage is TRBJ2-6, with 14 nucleotides matching TRBD2. The CDR3 runs 19 residues. J was trimmed by 2 bases and V by 0 bases; bases with no gene match: 3. CDR1 and CDR2 from the germline V gene are LGHNA and YNFKEQ. The CDR3 loop is CASSQEGTSGSTGANVLTF. In nucleotides, the CDR3 is TGTGCCAGCAGCCAAGAAGGGACTAGCGGGAGTACTGGGGCCAACGTCCTGACTTTC.

The V gene is TRBV28, the J gene TRBJ1-3; D is ambiguous. V lost 4 bases, J lost 0 bases, and 10 bases lay in between. The CDR3 length is 15 residues. CDR1 is MDHEN, CDR2 SYDVKM, per germline. CDR3 nucleotide sequence: TGTGCCAGCAGTTCTACAGAGATCTCTGGAAACACCATATATTTT. Amino acid sequence: CASSSTEISGNTIYF.

This chain connects TRBV5-1 to TRBJ1-2; D is unclear. Trimming shortened V by 0 bases and J by 4 bases, and 10 bases separated the two germline ends. Germline V gene sequence: CDR1 SGHRS, CDR2 YFSETQ. This CDR3 contains 14 residues. CDR3 bases: TGCGCCAGCAGCTTGGGCGAGGCGAGCTATGGCTACACCTTC. Translating gives CASSLGEASYGYTF.

The rearrangement links TRBV3-1 (or the pseudogene TRBV3-2) to TRBJ2-7; 9 positions match TRBD2. With 6 bases clipped from V and 5 bases from J, the junction kept 5 bases outside the gene matches. The germline V gene encodes CDR1 LGHDT and CDR2 YNNKEL (reference sequence). The CDR3 is made up of 13 amino acids. The DNA for the CDR3 is TGTGCCAGCAGACTGGGACTAGCCAACGAGCAGTACTTC. Its translation: CASRLGLANEQYF.

The chain uses TRBV5-1 and TRBJ1-1; D possibly corresponds to TRBD1 (5 bases). The V gene's germline CDR1 is SGHRS and CDR2 YFSETQ. The CDR3 consists of 12 residues. The germline V and J ends were trimmed by 5 bases and 8 bases, with 13 bases remaining between them. The CDR3, as DNA: TGCGCCAGCAGTGATCCTGGGGGGGAAGCTTTCTTT. Its translation is CASSDPGGEAFF.

The V call is TRBV7-9, the J call TRBJ2-1; the match to TRBD2 covers 9 bases. The CDR3 runs to 16 residues. CDR1 and CDR2 from the germline V gene are SEHNR and FQNEAQ (reference sequence). Trimming removed 5 bases from V and 9 bases from J; junction bases left unmatched: 14. CDR3 sequence: CASSPSSGDREVEQFF. The CDR3 nucleotides read TGTGCCAGCAGCCCCTCTAGCGGGGACCGCGAGGTTGAGCAGTTCTTC.

This sequence joins TRBV9 and TRBJ2-2; 13 nucleotides align to TRBD2. Looked up from germline, CDR1 is SGDLS and CDR2 is YYNGEE. This CDR3 spans 19 amino acids. V dropped 2 bases and J dropped 4; count of bases not matched to a gene: 11. CDR3 protein: CASSVRGLAGDSGTGELFF. The CDR3, as DNA: TGTGCCAGCAGCGTCCGTGGACTAGCGGGAGACTCGGGCACCGGGGAGCTGTTTTTT.

The chain combines TRBV15 with TRBJ1-1; 9 bases line up with TRBD1. Looked up from germline, CDR1 is LNHNV and CDR2 is YYDKDF (reference sequence). This CDR3 comprises 15 residues. Trimming removed 4 bases from V and 11 bases from J; junction bases left unmatched: 14. CDR3 sequence: CATSTVTRDRVDAFF. CDR3 coding DNA: TGTGCCACCAGCACCGTGACCCGGGACAGGGTGGATGCTTTCTTT.

The chain employs TRBV19 and TRBJ2-3; perhaps TRBD2 as D (6 bases). Germline V gene lookup returns CDR1 LNHDA and CDR2 SQIVND (reference sequence). The CDR3 has 15 amino acids. Trimming pared 6 bases from V and 3 bases from J, leaving 16 bases between. The CDR3 protein is CASSTNPGGTDTQYF. In nucleotides, the CDR3 is TGTGCCAGTAGCACTAACCCCGGAGGGACAGATACGCAGTATTTT.

This rearrangement joins TRBV7-9 to TRBJ1-1; 9 nucleotides align to TRBD1. V was pared by 5 bases and J by 3 bases, with 7 bases of the junction left unmatched. CDR1 is SEHNR, CDR2 FQNEAQ, per germline (reference sequence). The length of the CDR3 is 15 residues. CDR3 amino acids: CASSLVDRGDTEAFF. In nucleotides, the CDR3 is TGTGCCAGCAGCCTCGTGGACAGGGGAGACACTGAAGCTTTCTTT.

The chain employs TRBV28 and TRBJ2-1, with TRBD1 matching over 9 bases. Trimming took 4 bases from V and 1 from J; bases not matched to a gene: 8. Germline V lookup: CDR1 MDHEN, CDR2 SYDVKM. This CDR3 comprises 17 residues. This chain's CDR3 is CASSSGTGQGSYNEQFF. Written as DNA, the CDR3 is TGTGCCAGCAGTTCGGGGACTGGACAGGGGTCCTACAATGAGCAGTTCTTC.

The chain combines TRBV3-1 (or the pseudogene TRBV3-2) with TRBJ1-6; D gene uncertain. CDR3 length: 14 amino acids. CDR1 and CDR2 (germline): LGHDT, YNNKEL (reference sequence). Trimming left V 4 bases short and J 11 bases short, with 15 bases between. The CDR3 loop reads CASSPSTAFAPLHF. As DNA, the CDR3 is TGTGCCAGCAGCCCTTCCACAGCCTTCGCACCCCTCCACTTT.

This chain links TRBV14 with TRBJ2-7; 7 bases match TRBD1. From germline, CDR1 is SGHDN and CDR2 FVKESK. CDR3 size: 14 residues. With 2 bases clipped from V and 2 bases from J, the junction kept 3 bases outside the gene matches. CDR3 sequence: CASSQWQGAYEQYF. DNA of the CDR3: TGTGCCAGCAGCCAATGGCAGGGGGCCTACGAGCAGTACTTC. Full variable domain (remainder filled in from reference TRBV14 and TRBJ2-7): EAGVTQFPSHSVIEKGQTVTLRCDPISGHDNLYWYRRVMGKEIKFLLHFVKESKQDESGMPNNRFLAERTGGTYSTLKVQPAELEDSGVYFCASSQWQGAYEQYFGPGTRLTVT.

As concerns this clone: At one end, the junction sequence differs from germline, possibly due to a read error. The chain is built from TRBV7-7 and TRBJ2-3; 10 bases are a match to TRBD2. The CDR3 covers 15 residues. Germline V lookup: CDR1 SSHAT, CDR2 FNYEAQ (reference sequence). The CDR3 loop reads CASSPGLADTSGQYF. CDR3 in DNA: TGTGCTAGCAGCCCAGGACTAGCGGACACCAGTGGGCAGTATTTT.

CDR3 sequence reads: CASSLPTSGQYNEQFF. The DNA for the CDR3 is TGTGCCAGCAGTCTCCCGACTAGCGGGCAGTACAATGAGCAGTTCTTC. The chain combines TRBV28 with TRBJ2-1, with TRBD2 matching 10 bases. Germline V gene lookup returns CDR1 MDHEN and CDR2 SYDVKM. The V and J ends lost 5 bases and 4 bases, in that order; junction bases with no gene match: 8. The CDR3 runs to 16 residues.

A few counts support this clone. The V call is TRBV19, the J call TRBJ1-1; unclear D gene. Germline assignment: CDR1 LNHDA and CDR2 SQIVND (reference sequence). The CDR3 is 14 amino acids. V was pared by 7 bases and J by 4 bases, with 16 bases between. CDR3 nucleotide sequence: TGTGCCAGTACCCCGTTCCTGGAGGGCACTGAAGCTTTCTTT. It is translated as CASTPFLEGTEAFF.

CDR3 amino acids: CAWSRQGMGQPQHF. In DNA form, the CDR3 reads TGTGCCTGGAGTCGGCAGGGAATGGGTCAGCCCCAGCATTTT. The rearrangement joins TRBV30 to TRBJ1-5, with a tentative D call TRBD1 (5 bases). The CDR3 consists of 14 residues. V lost 2 bases and J 6 bases, leaving 14 bases between the germline ends. Germline values: CDR1 GTSNPN, CDR2 SVGIG (reference sequence).

This chain links TRBV5-8 with TRBJ2-2; 8 nucleotides agree with TRBD2. CDR3 length equals 15 residues. Germline CDR1 is SGHTS and CDR2 is YDEGEE. V was clipped by 7 bases and J by 1 base; unmatched bases: 6. The CDR3 DNA is TGTGCCAGCCGGAAGCGGGAGCTGAACACCGGGGAGCTGTTTTTT. Amino acid sequence: CASRKRELNTGELFF. The full variable domain, with the rest looked up from reference TRBV5-8 and TRBJ2-2, is EAGVTQSPTHLIKTRGQQATLRCSPISGHTSVYWYQQALGLGLQFLLWYDEGEERNRGNFPPRFSGRQFPNYSSELNVNALELEDSALYLCASRKRELNTGELFFGEGSRLTVL.

This clone was counted once. J is TRBJ1-6 and V is TRBV20-1, with D uncertain. Trimming took off 6 bases at V and 14 bases at J, with 14 bases between the two ends. Germline loops: CDR1 DFQATT, CDR2 SNEGSKA (reference sequence). This CDR3 is built from 11 residues. The CDR3 spells CSAPVSLSLHF. The DNA for the CDR3 is TGCAGTGCCCCGGTGAGTCTGTCCCTCCACTTT.

This chain's CDR3 is CARSLFNEQFF. The DNA of the CDR3 is TGTGCCAGAAGCCTGTTCAATGAGCAGTTCTTC. This chain uses TRBV5-3 with TRBJ2-1; D is ambiguous. TRBV5-3 is identified as an open reading frame with a role that is uncertain. The germline V and J ends were trimmed by 4 bases and 6 bases, with 5 bases remaining between them. The CDR3 has 11 amino acids.

V is TRBV18 and J is TRBJ2-5, with D unclear. V lost 2 bases to trimming and J lost 2 bases, with 18 bases between them. This CDR3 has 17 residues. Looked up from germline, CDR1 is KGHSH and CDR2 is LQKENI. The CDR3 sequence is CASSPFKMPMSQETQYF. CDR3 sequence (DNA): TGTGCCAGCTCACCATTCAAAATGCCGATGAGTCAAGAGACCCAGTACTTC.

The table lists this clone with a count of one. The chain joins TRBV9 to TRBJ2-7, with D hard to call. The germline V gene has CDR1 SGDLS and CDR2 YYNGEE. This CDR3 comprises 13 residues. Trimming removed 0 bases at V and 6 bases at J, with 10 bases between. CDR3: CASSVGMRGEQYF. The CDR3, as DNA: TGTGCCAGCAGCGTAGGGATGAGAGGCGAGCAGTACTTC.

The chain employs TRBV24-1 and TRBJ2-5; 10 bases fit TRBD1. The CDR3 is made up of 17 amino acids. Trimming removed 5 bases from V and 2 bases from J; junction bases left unmatched: 10. CDR1 and CDR2 (germline): KGHDR, SFDVKD. The CDR3 here is CATSGRPGQGSQETQYF. As DNA, the CDR3 is TGTGCCACCAGTGGTAGACCGGGACAGGGGTCGCAAGAGACCCAGTACTTC.